One and the same sample provided the 8 T cell receptor beta chains below, sequenced in a study of cytomegalovirus exposure and HLA in healthy donors. 13 Jbeta primers and 60 Vbeta primers were used for the PCR. Generated by immunoSEQ multiplex PCR, the TCRdb table keeps only in-frame clones and is missing some. The table includes about 130,000 clones, around 80% detected once. Material: PBMCs. The receptors shown here come from a woman aged 25-40 years in good health and CMV-seronegative.

This chain connects TRBV18 to TRBJ1-4, with D possibly being TRBD1 (5 bases). Trimming cost V 2 bases and J 5 bases, with 9 bases left between them. CDR3 length: 14 residues. Germline V CDR1 and CDR2: KGHSH, LQKENI. CDR3 DNA: TGTGCCAGCTCACCAGTGGGGCGGAATGAAAAACTGTTTTTT. Its protein product is CASSPVGRNEKLFF.

The chain couples TRBV5-4 to TRBJ1-2; D not resolved. Germline V gene sequence: CDR1 SGHNT, CDR2 YYREEE (reference sequence). The V end was cut by 0 bases, the J end by 4 bases, with 10 bases between. This CDR3 spans 14 amino acids. The CDR3 nucleotides are TGTGCCAGCAGCTTGGCGGGGAAGGGCTATGGCTACACCTTC. Its protein is CASSLAGKGYGYTF.

The V and J genes are TRBV2 and TRBJ2-5; maybe TRBD2 (6 bases). Germline lookup yields CDR1 SNHLY and CDR2 FYNNEI. The CDR3 has 13 residues. V lost 2 bases, J lost 4 bases, and 8 bases lay in between. CDR3 amino acids: CASSENGRETQYF. The DNA for the CDR3 is TGTGCCAGCAGTGAAAACGGGAGAGAGACCCAGTACTTC.

The DNA for the CDR3 is TGTGCCAGCAGCGTAGACTTCGGTAATTCACCCCTCCACTTT. Translation: CASSVDFGNSPLHF. V and J are TRBV9 and TRBJ1-6; no firm D call. Between the trimmed V and J ends, which lost 0 bases and 6 bases, there was a span of 7 bases. The germline V gene encodes CDR1 SGDLS and CDR2 YYNGEE. CDR3 length: 14 residues.

This clone was observed a handful of times. V gene TRBV28 combines with J gene TRBJ1-5; D call uncertain. Germline values: CDR1 MDHEN, CDR2 SYDVKM. Trimming removed 5 bases at V and 0 bases at J, with 11 bases between. CDR3 length: 15 amino acids. The chain's CDR3 is CASSISTGSNQPQHF. CDR3 sequence (DNA): TGTGCCAGCAGTATATCGACGGGTAGCAATCAGCCCCAGCATTTT.

In this sample, this clone turned up once. The genes are TRBV4-2 and TRBJ1-4; 7 bases fit TRBD1. The germline CDR1 and CDR2 sequences are LGHNA and YNFKEQ. Trimming cost V 1 base and J 0 bases; bases outside gene matches: 5. The CDR3 totals 17 residues. For the CDR3, the DNA is TGTGCCAGCAGCCAAGGACAGGGTTGGGCAACTAATGAAAAACTGTTTTTT. Amino acid sequence: CASSQGQGWATNEKLFF.

The chain carries TRBV6-1 and TRBJ2-7, with a tentative D call TRBD1 (5 bases). The V gene lost 6 bases and the J gene lost 3 bases, with 18 bases spanning the gap. Germline CDR1 MNHNS, CDR2 SASEGT. This CDR3 contains 15 residues. CDR3 protein: CASSYSLRQFYEQYF. DNA for the CDR3: TGTGCCAGCAGCTACAGCCTCAGACAGTTCTACGAGCAGTACTTC.

This clone was counted a single time. This sequence joins TRBV6-1 and TRBJ2-2, with TRBD2 matching 10 bases. The CDR3 has 15 amino acids. The ends lost 3 bases at V and 3 bases at J; junction bases unmatched: 1. Germline lookup yields CDR1 MNHNS and CDR2 SASEGT. This chain's CDR3 is CASSELAGDTGELFF. The CDR3 DNA reads TGTGCCAGCAGTGAGCTAGCGGGGGACACCGGGGAGCTGTTTTTT.